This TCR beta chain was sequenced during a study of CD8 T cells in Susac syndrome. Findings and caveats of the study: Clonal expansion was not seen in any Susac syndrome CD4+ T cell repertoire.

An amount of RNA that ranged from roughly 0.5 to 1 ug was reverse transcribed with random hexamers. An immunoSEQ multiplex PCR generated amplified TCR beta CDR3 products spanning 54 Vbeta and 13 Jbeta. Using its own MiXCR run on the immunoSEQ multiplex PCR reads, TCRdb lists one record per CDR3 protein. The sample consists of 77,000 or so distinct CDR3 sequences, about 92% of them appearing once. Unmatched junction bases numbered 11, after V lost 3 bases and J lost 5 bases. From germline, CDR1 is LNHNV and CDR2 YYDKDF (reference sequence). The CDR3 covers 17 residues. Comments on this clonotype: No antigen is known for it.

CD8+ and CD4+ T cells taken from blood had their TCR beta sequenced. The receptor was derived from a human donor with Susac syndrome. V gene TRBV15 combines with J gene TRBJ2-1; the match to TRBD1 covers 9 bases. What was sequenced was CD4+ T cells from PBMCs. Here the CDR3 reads CATSRDTGTGPDNEQFF. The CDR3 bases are TGTGCCACCAGCAGGGACACCGGGACAGGGCCTGACAATGAGCAGTTCTTC.